The clone carrying this T cell receptor beta chain was seen ten or more times. These data belong to a study of Graves' ophthalmopathy and Graves' hyperthyroidism. The CDR3 length is 14 residues. Trimming took off 5 bases at V and 7 bases at J, with 15 bases between the two ends. Amplifying from RNA transcripts, the study obtained TCR beta CDR3 regions. After a first-round RT-PCR with HTBI primers, a second-round multiplex PCR was run. TCRdb re-called the multiplex PCR reads with MiXCR, one entry per CDR3 protein. The table shows 150,000 to 200,000 distinct CDR3 sequences, with 39% occurring only once.

The material sequenced was peripheral blood. This TCR came from a young man with Graves' ophthalmopathy. This rearrangement joins TRBV12-3 or TRBV12-4 to TRBJ2-4, with D perhaps TRBD1 or TRBD2 (5 bases each). In DNA form, the CDR3 reads TGTGCCAGCAGTCCGGGACCTCGGAGGAACATTCAGTACTTC. Residues: CASSPGPRRNIQYF.